The 8 T cell receptor beta chains given below trace back to one sample, sequenced in a study of T cells in narcolepsy. The antigens of these receptors remain unknown. Clones were read by immunoSEQ multiplex PCR, and TCRdb kept only the in-frame ones, dropping some. The sample has about 180 clones; roughly 23% are singletons. Sequencing was done on a sample of cultured CD4+ T cells from cerebrospinal fluid. Every receptor here comes from a human donor with narcolepsy.

The CDR3 region is CASRPGLGTDTQYF. CDR3 coding DNA: TGTGCCAGCAGACCGGGACTAGGCACAGATACGCAGTATTTT. The chain couples TRBV6-5 to TRBJ2-3; 8 bases align to TRBD2. The CDR3 runs 14 residues. Germline V CDR1 and CDR2: MNHEY, SVGAGI. V shed 6 bases and J 1 base; nucleotides not matched to a gene: 3.

This clone rates as large. This chain connects TRBV11-2 to TRBJ2-7, with no clear D. Trimming took 5 bases from V and 1 from J, leaving 3 bases between them. Germline V gene sequence: CDR1 SGHAT, CDR2 FQNNGV. This CDR3 has 11 amino acids. The CDR3, as DNA: TGTGCCAGCAGCCCGTCCTACGAGCAGTACTTC. This codes for CASSPSYEQYF.

The chain links TRBV5-6 to TRBJ1-3; the match to TRBD1 covers 7 bases. Per the germline V gene, CDR1 is SGHDT and CDR2 is YYEEEE. With V trimmed by 4 bases and J by 2 bases, 9 bases remained unmatched. The CDR3 runs to 16 residues. Here the CDR3 reads CASSLGQPKAGNTIYF. CDR3 sequence (DNA): TGTGCCAGCAGCCTGGGACAGCCAAAGGCTGGAAACACCATATATTTT.

Notes on this clone: An end of the junction differs from the germline gene, which may be a read error. This chain connects TRBV6-5 to TRBJ1-6; D remains ambiguous. The CDR3 length is 15 residues. CDR1 is MNHEY and CDR2 is SVGAGI in the germline V gene. CDR3 region: CASTYRGVNNSPLHF. CDR3 DNA sequence: TGTGCCAGCACTTACCGCGGGGTCAATAATTCACCCCTCCACTTT.

Sample share makes this clone medium-sized. V usage is TRBV7-8 and J usage is TRBJ2-3; TRBD2 agrees at 8 bases. J lost 2 bases, V lost 11 bases, and 9 bases had no gene match. This CDR3 spans 14 amino acids. Germline loops: CDR1 SGHVS, CDR2 FQNEAQ. The CDR3 nucleotides read TGTGCCTCTCAGGCGGGGGGAACCACAGATACGCAGTATTTT. This encodes CASQAGGTTDTQYF.

This clone is labeled as hyperexpanded. The chain couples TRBV28 to TRBJ2-7; 7 bases are shared with TRBD1. The CDR3 covers 15 residues. Losses at the gene ends were 8 bases for V and 4 bases for J; bases not matched to a gene: 14. Germline values: CDR1 MDHEN, CDR2 SYDVKM. Written as DNA, the CDR3 is TGTGCCAGCCAAACCGGGGCAGGGGGTCGGTACGAGCAGTACTTC. It is translated as CASQTGAGGRYEQYF.

This clone is hyperexpanded in the sample. V is TRBV13 and J is TRBJ1-3; no clear D gene. Germline V gene data show CDR1 as PRHDT and CDR2 as FYEKMQ (reference sequence). V lost 0 bases, J lost 3 bases, and 12 bases lay in between. The CDR3 has 16 residues. The CDR3 DNA reads TGTGCCAGCAGCTTAGGGACACCCTACCGTGGAAACACCATATATTTT. This translates into CASSLGTPYRGNTIYF.

The chain combines TRBV2 with TRBJ2-7; 7 nucleotides agree with TRBD2. Trimming cost V 6 bases and J 3 bases; bases outside gene matches: 11. Per germline, CDR1 SNHLY and CDR2 FYNNEI. The CDR3 consists of 15 residues. For the CDR3, the DNA is TGTGCCAGCAGCTTAGGTCGGGCGGGAGTCTACGAGCAGTACTTC. Translating it yields CASSLGRAGVYEQYF.